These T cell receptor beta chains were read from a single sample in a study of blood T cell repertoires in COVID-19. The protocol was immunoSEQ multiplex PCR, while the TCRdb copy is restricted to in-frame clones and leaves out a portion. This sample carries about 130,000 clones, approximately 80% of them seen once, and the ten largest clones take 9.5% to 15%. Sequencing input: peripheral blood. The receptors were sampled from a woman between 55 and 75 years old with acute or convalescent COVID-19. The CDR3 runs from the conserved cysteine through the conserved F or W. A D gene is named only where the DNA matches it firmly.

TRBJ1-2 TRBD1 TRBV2 TGTGCCAGCAGGCCCCGGACAGGGGGCAACTATGGCTACACCTTC CASRPRTGGNYGYTF
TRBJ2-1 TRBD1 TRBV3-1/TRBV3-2 TGTGCCAGCAGCAGTAGACAAGGACAGGGGTACAATGAGCAGTTCTTC CASSSRQGQGYNEQFF
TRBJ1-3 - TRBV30 TGTGCCTGGATCCAGGGCTCTGGAAACACCATATATTTT CAWIQGSGNTIYF
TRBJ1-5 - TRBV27 TGTGCCAGCAGCTATTATAGCAATCAGCCCCAGCATTTT CASSYYSNQPQHF
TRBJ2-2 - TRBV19 TGTGCCAGTAGTATTCGGGGTGTGGGCACCGGGGAGCTGTTTTTT CASSIRGVGTGELFF
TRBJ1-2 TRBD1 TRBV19 TGTGCCAGTAACTCGGAGGGGGCAGGGGGCCTCTATGGCTACACCTTC CASNSEGAGGLYGYTF
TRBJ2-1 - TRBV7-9 TGTGCCAGCAGCTCATTACGTCTAGCGAATGAGCAGTTCTTC CASSSLRLANEQFF
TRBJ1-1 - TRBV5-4 TGTGCCAGCAGCCTCGGACAGTACATGAACACTGAAGCTTTCTTT CASSLGQYMNTEAFF
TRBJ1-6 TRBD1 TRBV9 TGTGCCAGCAGCGCCTACCCCGGGACAGATAATTCACCCCTCCACTTT CASSAYPGTDNSPLHF
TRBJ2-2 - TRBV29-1 TGCAGCGTTGAGGGTGGGCACGGGGAGCTGTTTTTT CSVEGGHGELFF
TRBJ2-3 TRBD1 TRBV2 TGTGCCAGCAGTGAAGCAGGGGGCAGGGTGGCAGATACGCAGTATTTT CASSEAGGRVADTQYF
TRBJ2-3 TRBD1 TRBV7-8 TGTGCCAGCAGCTTATGGGCAGGGGGCCGAGATACGCAGTATTTT CASSLWAGGRDTQYF